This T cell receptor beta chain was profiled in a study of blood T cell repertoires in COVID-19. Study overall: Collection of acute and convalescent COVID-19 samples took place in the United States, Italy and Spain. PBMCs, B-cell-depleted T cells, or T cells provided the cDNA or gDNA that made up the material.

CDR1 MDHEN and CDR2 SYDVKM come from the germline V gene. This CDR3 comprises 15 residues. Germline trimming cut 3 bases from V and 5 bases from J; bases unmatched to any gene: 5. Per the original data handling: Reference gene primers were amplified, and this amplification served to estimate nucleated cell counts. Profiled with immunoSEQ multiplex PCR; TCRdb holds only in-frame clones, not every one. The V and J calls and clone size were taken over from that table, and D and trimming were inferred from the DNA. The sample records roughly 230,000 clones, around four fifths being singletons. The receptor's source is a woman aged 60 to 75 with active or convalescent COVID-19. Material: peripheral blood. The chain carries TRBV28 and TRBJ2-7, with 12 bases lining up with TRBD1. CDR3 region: CASSFPGQGAHEQYV. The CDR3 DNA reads TGTGCCAGCAGTTTCCCGGGACAGGGGGCCCACGAGCAGTACGTC.